This T cell receptor (beta chain) was profiled in a study of blood T cell repertoires in COVID-19. As for the study in general: The United States, Italy and Spain supplied acute and convalescent COVID-19 samples. T cells, B-cell-depleted T cells, or PBMCs supplied cDNA or gDNA.

Patients in Seattle were enrolled during active infection, then followed longitudinally. This CDR3 has 18 residues. V gave up 4 bases and J gave up 4 bases; unmatched junction bases: 18. The V gene's germline CDR1 is SGHVS and CDR2 FNYEAQ. Authors' methods: By means of reference gene primer amplification, nucleated cell counts were estimated. Sequencing was performed with immunoSEQ multiplex PCR; in TCRdb, only in-frame clones are kept and a portion is missing. For V, J and clone size, that table is used; D and trimming come from the DNA. The profile shows some 130,000 clones, about 89% of them singletons. This clone was recorded a few times.

Sequencing input: peripheral blood. This TCR derives from a man in his sixties with COVID-19, enrolled during active disease. J is TRBJ1-1 and V is TRBV7-6; 7 bases match TRBD1. The CDR3 nucleotides are TGTGCCAGCAGCTCTTTGGACAGGTTTAACCCTAGAGGCACTGAAGCTTTCTTT. Its protein is CASSSLDRFNPRGTEAFF.